The 21 T cell receptor beta chains listed next were all sequenced from one sample in a study of cytomegalovirus exposure and HLA in healthy donors. Use of 60 Vbeta and 13 Jbeta primers characterized the PCR. The repertoire was sequenced with immunoSEQ multiplex PCR; TCRdb's copy has only in-frame clones and lacks some. The sample lists 120,000 to 150,000 clones, roughly 79% occurring once. Sequencing was carried out using PBMCs. These receptors all stem from a woman aged 35 to 49 in good health and CMV-seropositive.

The V call is TRBV25-1, the J call TRBJ1-1; the match to TRBD1 covers 10 bases. The CDR3 runs to 15 residues. Germline values: CDR1 MGHDK, CDR2 SYGVNS. V lost 5 bases and J lost 6; bases outside the gene matches: 9. CDR3 sequence reads: CASSFSTGGNSEAFF. CDR3 nucleotide sequence: TGTGCCAGCAGTTTTTCGACAGGGGGCAACTCTGAAGCTTTCTTT. The variable domain in full, with the rest retrieved from reference TRBV25-1 and TRBJ1-1, is EADIYQTPRYLVIGTGKKITLECSQTMGHDKMYWYQQDPGMELHLIHYSYGVNSTEKGDLSSESTVSRIRTEHFPLTLESARPSHTSQYLCASSFSTGGNSEAFFGQGTRLTVV.

This chain joins TRBV9 and TRBJ1-1, with 8 bases aligning to TRBD1. V shed 0 bases, J shed 1 base, and the junction held 8 bases outside the gene matches. The length of the CDR3 is 17 residues. From germline, CDR1 is SGDLS and CDR2 YYNGEE. CDR3 DNA: TGTGCCAGCAGCGTAGGTGCAGGGGGCGCGGGGAACACTGAAGCTTTCTTT. Its translation is CASSVGAGGAGNTEAFF.

This clone was seen more than once but under ten times. The chain recombines TRBV7-2 with TRBJ1-2; TRBD1 is a possible D gene (6 bases). CDR1 SGHTA and CDR2 FQGNSA come from the germline V gene. CDR3 length: 14 residues. V lost 4 bases, J lost 8 bases, and 17 bases lay in between. CDR3 sequence: CASSSRGLWIGYTF. The CDR3 DNA reads TGTGCCAGCAGCTCCAGGGGACTATGGATCGGCTACACCTTC.

This chain connects TRBV7-9 to TRBJ1-6, with a tentative D call TRBD1 (5 bases). The CDR3 spans 14 residues. Trimming stripped 5 bases from V and 5 bases from J, with 10 bases between. Germline V gene data show CDR1 as SEHNR and CDR2 as FQNEAQ (reference sequence). The CDR3 DNA sequence: TGTGCCAGCAGCCTTGGACAAAATAATTCACCCCTCCACTTT. Residues: CASSLGQNNSPLHF. Using reference TRBV7-9 and TRBJ1-6 for the parts outside the CDR3, the full variable domain is DTGVSQNPRHKITKRGQNVTFRCDPISEHNRLYWYRQTLGQGPEFLTYFQNEAQLEKSRLLSDRFSAERPKGSFSTLEIQRTEQGDSAMYLCASSLGQNNSPLHFGNGTRLTVT.

This chain uses TRBV25-1 with TRBJ1-5; D remains unclear. The germline CDR1 and CDR2 sequences are MGHDK and SYGVNS. V was cut by 3 bases and J by 1 base, with 7 bases left in between. The CDR3 has 14 amino acids. As DNA, the CDR3 is TGTGCCAGCAGTGACTCCCTCAGCAATCAGCCCCAGCATTTT. It translates to CASSDSLSNQPQHF.

V gene TRBV4-1 combines with J gene TRBJ2-7, with 9 bases aligning to TRBD1. V lost 4 bases and J lost 4; bases outside the gene matches: 8. The length of the CDR3 is 15 residues. CDR1 is MGHRA and CDR2 is YSYEKL in the germline V gene. The CDR3 here is CASSPSGTGTYEQYF. The CDR3 DNA sequence: TGCGCCAGCAGCCCGTCCGGGACAGGGACATACGAGCAGTACTTC.

The chain has TRBV28 and TRBJ1-4, with D unclear. V lost 1 base and J lost 6, with 9 bases in between. Germline-derived CDR1 and CDR2 are MDHEN and SYDVKM. The CDR3 spans 14 residues. In DNA form, the CDR3 reads TGTGCCAGCAGTTTATTGGGGAGCGATGAAAAACTGTTTTTT. Its translation: CASSLLGSDEKLFF.

This chain joins TRBV6-5 and TRBJ1-4, with 7 bases matching TRBD1. Germline CDR1 and CDR2: MNHEY and SVGAGI. J gave up 2 bases and V 0 bases, and 3 bases lay outside the gene matches. The CDR3 is 16 residues long. The CDR3 region has the DNA TGTGCCAGCAGTTACTCCGGGACAGCGACTAATGAAAAACTGTTTTTT. As protein: CASSYSGTATNEKLFF.

This chain connects TRBV4-1 to TRBJ2-1; 7 positions match TRBD2. Germline V lookup: CDR1 MGHRA, CDR2 YSYEKL. This CDR3 is built from 13 residues. Trimming cost V 4 bases and J 9 bases; bases outside gene matches: 6. CDR3 residues: CASSPMGEGEQFF. Written as DNA, the CDR3 is TGCGCCAGCAGCCCGATGGGGGAGGGTGAGCAGTTCTTC.

This clone showed up just a few times. The chain joins TRBV2 to TRBJ1-1; D perhaps matches TRBD1 (5 bases). The germline V gene has CDR1 SNHLY and CDR2 FYNNEI. The CDR3 spans 13 residues. V was shortened by 6 bases and J by 3 bases, with 11 bases between the two germline ends. CDR3 in DNA: TGTGCCAGCAGACCAGACAGCTACACTGAAGCTTTCTTT. It encodes CASRPDSYTEAFF.

V gene TRBV5-1 combines with J gene TRBJ2-1, with D uncertain. The V end lost 1 base, the J end lost 6 bases, and 11 bases lay between the germline ends. Germline lookup yields CDR1 SGHRS and CDR2 YFSETQ. CDR3 length equals 14 residues. The DNA for the CDR3 is TGCGCCAGCAGCTTGTTGTTATCCGGCAATGAGCAGTTCTTC. Translation gives CASSLLLSGNEQFF.

The CDR3 loop is CASSFDRGRDYGYTF. The DNA for the CDR3 is TGTGCCAGCAGCTTCGACAGGGGGAGAGACTATGGCTACACCTTC. V usage is TRBV11-2 and J usage is TRBJ1-2; 9 bases match TRBD1. The CDR3 has 15 residues. Germline trimming cut 3 bases from V and 3 bases from J; bases unmatched to any gene: 5. Per germline, CDR1 SGHAT and CDR2 FQNNGV.

This clone was recorded only once. This chain connects TRBV5-5 to TRBJ1-2, with D hard to call. The V end lost 4 bases, the J end lost 2 bases, and 15 bases lay between the germline ends. Germline-derived CDR1 and CDR2 are SGHKS and YYEKEE (reference sequence). CDR3 size: 15 residues. In DNA, the CDR3 is TGTGCCAGCAGCCGCCAGTGGCCGGGGAACTATGGCTACACCTTC. It is translated as CASSRQWPGNYGYTF.

This clone was found once. The genes are TRBV19 and TRBJ1-1; TRBD1 is a possible D gene (5 bases). The CDR3 extends over 14 amino acids. The V end was cut by 4 bases, the J end by 1 base, with 10 bases between. Germline values: CDR1 LNHDA, CDR2 SQIVND (reference sequence). CDR3 DNA: TGTGCCAGTAGTAGGCGGGGCCAGAACACTGAAGCTTTCTTT. Amino acid sequence: CASSRRGQNTEAFF.

In the case of this clone: Mismatch with germline at one junction end may stem from a read error. The J gene is TRBJ2-1, the V gene TRBV7-9; 7 nucleotides line up with TRBD1. This CDR3 spans 11 amino acids. In germline, CDR1 is SEHNR, CDR2 FQNEAQ (reference sequence). The CDR3 region is CSSTGANEQFF. CDR3 nucleotide sequence: TGTTCCAGCACAGGGGCGAATGAGCAGTTCTTC.

The rearrangement uses TRBV2 and TRBJ1-2; 8 bases are a match to TRBD1. This CDR3 is built from 15 residues. J was trimmed by 6 bases and V by 6 bases; bases with no gene match: 12. From germline, CDR1 is SNHLY and CDR2 FYNNEI. The CDR3 sequence is CASSGPPGQGHGYTF. For the CDR3, the DNA is TGTGCCAGCAGCGGCCCCCCCGGACAGGGACATGGCTACACCTTC.

This rearrangement joins TRBV19 to TRBJ1-2; D perhaps matches TRBD1 (5 bases). The V gene lost 3 bases and the J gene lost 5 bases, with 25 bases spanning the gap. CDR1 and CDR2 (germline): LNHDA, SQIVND (reference sequence). This CDR3 contains 18 residues. The CDR3 loop is CASSILGAALVGGYGYTF. In DNA, the CDR3 is TGTGCCAGTAGTATTCTTGGGGCAGCCCTCGTTGGAGGGTATGGCTACACCTTC.

The rearrangement links TRBV6-4 to TRBJ2-1; 7 bases fit TRBD2. Unmatched junction bases numbered 6, after V lost 0 bases and J lost 7 bases. This CDR3 is 15 amino acids long. Germline-derived CDR1 and CDR2 are MRHNA and SNTAGT. CDR3 sequence reads: CASSDSTGGGNEQFF. The DNA for the CDR3 is TGTGCCAGCAGTGACTCGACTGGGGGAGGGAATGAGCAGTTCTTC.

This clone has a handful of counts. This chain joins TRBV5-1 and TRBJ2-2; TRBD2 is a possible D gene (5 bases). CDR1 is SGHRS, CDR2 YFSETQ, per germline. Trimming pared 3 bases from V and 9 bases from J, leaving 15 bases between. The CDR3 sequence is 14 residues long. CDR3 DNA sequence: TGCGCCAGCAGCTCCGTTCCAGGAGGTCGGGAGCTGTTTTTT. Translation gives CASSSVPGGRELFF.

The J gene is TRBJ1-2, the V gene TRBV5-1; possibly TRBD1 for D (6 bases). Looked up from germline, CDR1 is SGHRS and CDR2 is YFSETQ. V dropped 1 base and J dropped 5 bases, with 12 bases sitting between them. The CDR3 sequence is 14 residues long. DNA of the CDR3: TGCGCCAGCAGCTTGCGCGGGGGCGGGTATGGCTACACCTTC. The encoded protein is CASSLRGGGYGYTF.

The chain couples TRBV2 to TRBJ1-1; D is possibly TRBD1 (6 bases). V was shortened by 5 bases and J by 4 bases, with 11 bases between the two germline ends. Germline values: CDR1 SNHLY, CDR2 FYNNEI. The CDR3 is made up of 13 amino acids. In DNA form, the CDR3 reads TGTGCCAGCAGTTTTGCAGGGGTCACTGAAGCTTTCTTT. This encodes CASSFAGVTEAFF.